Listed below are T cell receptor beta chains from one sample, sequenced in a study of shared T cell receptors in the human thymus. Repertoires were generated with immunoSEQ multiplex PCR, while TCRdb's copy carries only in-frame clones and drops some. The sample has roughly 410,000 clones, approximately 95% seen once. Material: thymocytes. These receptors originate from a human donor. The CDR3 runs from the conserved cysteine through the conserved F or W. Fields, in order: V gene, J gene, clone size, D gene, CDR3 DNA, CDR3 protein. D genes are given only for firm matches. Expanded clones are given a class, and other clones once, few, many or no size at all.

>TRBV19|TRBJ2-3|-|-
TGTGCCAGTACCCCTGGCAGCGAGAATAGCACAGATACGCAGTATTTT
CASTPGSENSTDTQYF
>TRBV28|TRBJ2-7|-|-
TGTGCCAGCAGTTTATCGGGCGGGGACTACGAGCAGTACTTC
CASSLSGGDYEQYF
>TRBV28|TRBJ1-2|once|-
TGTGCCAGCAGTTTATTCCGGGGGCACTATGGCTACACCTTC
CASSLFRGHYGYTF
>TRBV27|TRBJ2-1|-|TRBD2
TGTGCCAGCAGTTTATCGATGGCTAGCGGCTCCTACAATGAGCAGTTCTTC
CASSLSMASGSYNEQFF
>TRBV30|TRBJ2-2|-|-
TGTGCCTGGAGTGAAACTAGCCTTCACACCGGGGAGCTGTTTTTT
CAWSETSLHTGELFF
>TRBV29-1|TRBJ2-7|few|TRBD2
TGCAGCGCCCTGGGAGGGTGGGCCTACGAGCAGTACTTC
CSALGGWAYEQYF
>TRBV19|TRBJ2-5|-|TRBD1
TGTGCCACCTCCGGGACAGGGGTAGAGACCCAGTACTTC
CATSGTGVETQYF
>TRBV7-6|TRBJ2-7|-|TRBD1
TGTGCCAGCAGCTTAGAACAGGGGCCCACCTACGAGCAGTACTTC
CASSLEQGPTYEQYF
>TRBV7-4|TRBJ2-3|-|-
TGTGCCAGCAGCCCCAGGACGGAGCCCACAGATACGCAGTATTTT
CASSPRTEPTDTQYF
>TRBV6-5|TRBJ2-1|-|TRBD2
TGTGCCAGCAGTTCCGGTCCTAGCGGGCAGTTCTTC
CASSSGPSGQFF
>TRBV5-6|TRBJ2-5|-|-
TGTGCCAGCAGCTTGGCTTGGGGTAGCACACAGACCCAGTACTTC
CASSLAWGSTQTQYF
>TRBV7-9|TRBJ1-4|-|-
TGTGCCAGCAGGTTGGCGTCTCCCGAAAAACTGTTTTTT
CASRLASPEKLFF
>TRBV4-2|TRBJ2-3|-|-
TGTGCCAGCAGCCTTCAAACTAGCCCGCGCACAGATACGCAGTATTTT
CASSLQTSPRTDTQYF
>TRBV2|TRBJ2-7|once|TRBD2
TGTGCCAGCAGTGAAAGGGGTAATGCAAGCGGGAAAAAGACCTACGAGCAGTACTTC
CASSERGNASGKKTYEQYF
>TRBV19|TRBJ1-2|-|-
TGTGCCAGTAGTAGGGTATTGGACAGTGTCTATGGCTACACCTTC
CASSRVLDSVYGYTF
>TRBV5-6|TRBJ2-5|once|-
TGTGCCAGCAGCCTCTGGACGGGCTCGGGGGCGACCCAGTACTTC
CASSLWTGSGATQYF
>TRBV27|TRBJ1-5|-|-
TGTGCCAGCAGTTTAGGGGGTTCCAATCAGCCCCAGCATTTT
CASSLGGSNQPQHF
>TRBV28|TRBJ1-2|-|-
TGTGCCACGGGGGGAATTCCCTATGGCTACACCTTC
CATGGIPYGYTF
>TRBV7-2|TRBJ2-1|few|TRBD1
TGTGCCAGCAGCTTACCCGGGACAGGGTCCCCTGAGCAGTTCTTC
CASSLPGTGSPEQFF
>TRBV6-1|TRBJ2-3|-|-
TGTGCCAGCCCGGGGCACCTCCTTCCCGGTGATACGCAGTATTTT
CASPGHLLPGDTQYF
>TRBV5-1|TRBJ2-5|-|-
TGCGCCAGCAGCCCCAGGGGCCAAGAGACCCAGTACTTC
CASSPRGQETQYF
>TRBV30|TRBJ2-5|-|TRBD2
TGTGCCTGGAGTGCGAAAAACGGGAGGGCCCCAGAGACCCAGTACTTC
CAWSAKNGRAPETQYF
>TRBV19|TRBJ2-3|-|-
TGTGCCAGTAGTATAGTTGGGAGCACAGATACGCAGTATTTT
CASSIVGSTDTQYF
>TRBV6-5|TRBJ1-1|-|-
TGTGCCAGCAGCCACCAACCGGGAGAAGCTTTCTTT
CASSHQPGEAFF
>TRBV4-1|TRBJ2-3|-|-
TGCGCCAGCAGCCAGACTGGACTAACCCTTCGCACAGATACGCAGTATTTT
CASSQTGLTLRTDTQYF
>TRBV11-1|TRBJ2-1|-|TRBD2
TGTGCCAGCAGCTCCTGGACTAGCGTCCCGACGGGCAATGAGCAGTTCTTC
CASSSWTSVPTGNEQFF
>TRBV28|TRBJ1-3|-|-
TGTGCCAGCAGTTTGGGACCCAAGGACTCGGGAAACACCATATATTTT
CASSLGPKDSGNTIYF
>TRBV18|TRBJ1-2|-|TRBD1
TGTGCCAGCTCACCGGGACAGCCTAGCTACACCTTC
CASSPGQPSYTF
>TRBV2|TRBJ2-1|-|TRBD2
TGTGCCAGCAGCTTTAAGCGGACTAGCGGGAGAAATGAGCAGTTCTTC
CASSFKRTSGRNEQFF
>TRBV4-1|TRBJ1-5|-|-
TGCGCCAGCAGCCAAGAGGGAAGGGTTGATCAGCCCCAGCATTTT
CASSQEGRVDQPQHF
>TRBV5-8|TRBJ1-4|-|-
TGTGCCAGCAGCCCCGAGGAGAGACAGGTCACCAATGAAAAACTGTTTTTT
CASSPEERQVTNEKLFF
>TRBV5-1|TRBJ1-1|-|TRBD1
TGCGCCAGCAGCTCCCTTTTCTTGGCAGGGGGGGACACTGAAGCTTTCTTT
CASSSLFLAGGDTEAFF
>TRBV29-1|TRBJ1-3|-|-
TGCAGCGTTCGATTTAAAGGACCCACTACATCTAGAAACACCATATATTTT
CSVRFKGPTTSRNTIYF
>TRBV18|TRBJ2-1|once|-
TGTGCCAGCTCACCCATTGAGGACTACAATGAGCAGTTCTTC
CASSPIEDYNEQFF
>TRBV4-3|TRBJ2-5|-|-
TGCGCCAGCAGCCCTAGGGCTTACGACCGCCGAGAGACCCAGTACTTC
CASSPRAYDRRETQYF
>TRBV11-2|TRBJ2-1|-|-
TGTGCCAGCAGCCCACCTGGGGCAGCGAGCTCCTACAATGAGCAGTTCTTC
CASSPPGAASSYNEQFF
>TRBV5-3|TRBJ1-3|-|-
TGTGCCAGAAGCTTGGGTGTTGCGGGAGTATCTGGAAACACCATATATTTT
CARSLGVAGVSGNTIYF
>TRBV6-1|TRBJ1-2|-|-
TGTGCCAGCAGTGAAAATGGAGACCTCCCTTATGGCTACACCTTC
CASSENGDLPYGYTF
>TRBV5-1|TRBJ2-1|-|-
TGCGCCAGCAGCTTGACTAGTAGCTCCTACAATGAGCAGTTCTTC
CASSLTSSSYNEQFF
>TRBV9|TRBJ1-5|once|-
TGTGCCAGCAGTCCCTTACCGACAGTGCCGGCAGTCCAGCCCCAGCATTTT
CASSPLPTVPAVQPQHF
>TRBV9|TRBJ1-4|-|-
TGTGCCAGCAGCGTAGCTGGGGGAGGGGAAAAACTGTTTTTT
CASSVAGGGEKLFF
>TRBV19|TRBJ1-2|-|-
TGTGCCAGCATTCCTCAATCAGGGGAACTAGACTATGGCTACACCTTC
CASIPQSGELDYGYTF
>TRBV19|TRBJ2-2|-|-
TGTGCCAGTAGTATTTGGGGCAGGGGAGACAACACCGGGGAGCTGTTTTTT
CASSIWGRGDNTGELFF
>TRBV28|TRBJ1-2|few|-
TGTGCCAGCAGTGCCATGGGGTGGTTGGACTATGGCTACACCTTC
CASSAMGWLDYGYTF
>TRBV5-6|TRBJ1-3|-|-
TGTGCCAGCAGGGCCCGGGGGCCTAATCGAAGCTCTGGAAACACCATATATTTT
CASRARGPNRSSGNTIYF
>TRBV7-9|TRBJ1-2|once|-
TGTGCCAGCAGCTCCTGGCCCCCCCACTATGGCTACACCTTC
CASSSWPPHYGYTF